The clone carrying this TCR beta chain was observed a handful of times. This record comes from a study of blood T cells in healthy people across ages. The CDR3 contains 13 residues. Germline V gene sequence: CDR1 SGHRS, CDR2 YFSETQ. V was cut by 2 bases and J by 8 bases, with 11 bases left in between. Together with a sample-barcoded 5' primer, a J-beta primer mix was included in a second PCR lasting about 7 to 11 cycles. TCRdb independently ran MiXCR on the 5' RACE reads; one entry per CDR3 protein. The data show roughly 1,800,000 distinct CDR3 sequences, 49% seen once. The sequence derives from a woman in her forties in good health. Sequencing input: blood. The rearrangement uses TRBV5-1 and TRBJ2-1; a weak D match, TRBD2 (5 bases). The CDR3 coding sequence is TGCGCCAGCAGCTTATTATGGGGAGATGAGCAGTTCTTC. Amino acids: CASSLLWGDEQFF.